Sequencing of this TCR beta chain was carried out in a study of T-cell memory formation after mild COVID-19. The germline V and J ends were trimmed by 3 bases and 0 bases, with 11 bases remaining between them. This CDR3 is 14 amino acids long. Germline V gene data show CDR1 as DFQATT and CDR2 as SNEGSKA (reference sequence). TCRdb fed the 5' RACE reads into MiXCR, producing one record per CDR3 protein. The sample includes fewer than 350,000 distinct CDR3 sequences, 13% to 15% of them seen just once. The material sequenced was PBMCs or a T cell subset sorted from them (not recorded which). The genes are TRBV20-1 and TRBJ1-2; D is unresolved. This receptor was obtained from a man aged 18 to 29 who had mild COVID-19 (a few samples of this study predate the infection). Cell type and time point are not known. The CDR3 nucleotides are TGCAGTGCTAGCGCACACTCAGCTAACTATGGCTACACCTTC. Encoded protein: CSASAHSANYGYTF.